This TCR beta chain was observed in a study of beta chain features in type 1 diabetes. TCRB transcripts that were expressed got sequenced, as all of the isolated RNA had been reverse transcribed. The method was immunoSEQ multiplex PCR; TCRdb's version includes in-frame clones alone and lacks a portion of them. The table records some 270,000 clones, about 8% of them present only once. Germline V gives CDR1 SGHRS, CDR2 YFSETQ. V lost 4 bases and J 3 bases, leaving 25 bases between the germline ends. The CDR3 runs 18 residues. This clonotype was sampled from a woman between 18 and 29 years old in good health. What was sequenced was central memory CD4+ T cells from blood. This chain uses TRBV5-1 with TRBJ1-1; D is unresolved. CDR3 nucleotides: TGCGCCAGCAGCCGCGTGATACAGCGGAGATTCAAATACACTGAAGCTTTCTTT. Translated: CASSRVIQRRFKYTEAFF.